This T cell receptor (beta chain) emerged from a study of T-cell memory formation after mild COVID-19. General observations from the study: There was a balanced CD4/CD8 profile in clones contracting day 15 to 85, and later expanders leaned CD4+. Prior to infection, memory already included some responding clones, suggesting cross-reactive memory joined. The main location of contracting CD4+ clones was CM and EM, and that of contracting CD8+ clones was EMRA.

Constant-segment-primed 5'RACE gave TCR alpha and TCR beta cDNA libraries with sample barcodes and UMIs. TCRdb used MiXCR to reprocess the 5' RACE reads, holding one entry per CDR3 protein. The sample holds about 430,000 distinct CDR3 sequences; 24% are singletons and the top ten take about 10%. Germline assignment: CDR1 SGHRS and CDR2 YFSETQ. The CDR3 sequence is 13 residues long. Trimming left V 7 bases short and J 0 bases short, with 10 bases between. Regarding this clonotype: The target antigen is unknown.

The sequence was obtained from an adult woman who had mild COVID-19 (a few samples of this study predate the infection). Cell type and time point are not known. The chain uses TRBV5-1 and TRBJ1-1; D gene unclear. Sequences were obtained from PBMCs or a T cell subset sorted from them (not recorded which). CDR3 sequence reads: CASHPNVNTEAFF. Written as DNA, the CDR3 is TGCGCCAGCCACCCTAACGTGAACACTGAAGCTTTCTTT.